The next 22 T cell receptor beta chains were all read from a single sample in a study of T cell repertoires in cytomegalovirus infection. Via MiXCR, TCRdb re-called the reads, giving one row per CDR3 protein. Of about 100,000 distinct CDR3 sequences in the sample, 20% to 30% were seen once. Sequences were obtained from CD8+ T cells from PBMCs. The source of these receptors is a human donor in good health (CMV status not recorded). Some clones in this sample may be carry-over from other donors' samples.

V is TRBV6-2 or TRBV6-3 and J is TRBJ2-1; TRBD2 aligns across 12 bases. Trimming removed 2 bases from V and 7 bases from J; junction bases left unmatched: 6. The CDR3 has 16 residues. The V gene's germline CDR1 is MNHEY and CDR2 SVGEGT. CDR3 region: CASSYILGLAGNEQFF. DNA for the CDR3: TGTGCCAGCAGTTACATCCTTGGACTAGCGGGGAATGAGCAGTTCTTC.

This clonotype was seen only a few times. The J gene is TRBJ2-1, the V gene TRBV24-1, with 7 bases that match TRBD2. The CDR3 consists of 14 residues. Germline CDR1 is KGHDR and CDR2 is SFDVKD. Trimming at V came to 5 bases and at J to 9 bases, leaving 9 bases not matched to a gene. The CDR3 here is CATSGAGVLSEQFF. CDR3 DNA sequence: TGTGCCACCAGTGGGGCGGGGGTCCTCAGTGAGCAGTTCTTC.

This clonotype came up a few times. The chain joins TRBV12-3 or TRBV12-4 to TRBJ2-1; 8 nucleotides line up with TRBD1. J was trimmed by 6 bases and V by 7 bases; bases with no gene match: 11. The CDR3 has 15 residues. CDR3 amino acids: CASTLGAGGVNEQFF. In DNA, the CDR3 is TGTGCCAGCACCCTAGGGGCAGGGGGCGTCAATGAGCAGTTCTTC.

The V call is TRBV20-1, the J call TRBJ2-5; 8 nucleotides agree with TRBD1. The CDR3 length is 16 residues. The germline V gene has CDR1 DFQATT and CDR2 SNEGSKA (reference sequence). After removal of 0 bases from V and 4 bases from J, the junction contained 10 bases not matched to a gene. The CDR3 DNA sequence: TGCAGTGCTAGAGATCGAACAGGGGGATCAGGAGAGACCCAGTACTTC. Amino acids: CSARDRTGGSGETQYF.

In its sample, this clonotype was seen many times. The chain combines TRBV3-1 with TRBJ2-1; unclear D gene. CDR3 length equals 14 residues. The germline V and J ends were trimmed by 1 base and 7 bases, with 11 bases remaining between them. CDR1 and CDR2 (germline): LGHDT, YNNKEL (reference sequence). This chain's CDR3 is CASSQAGTFNEQFF. CDR3 nucleotides: TGTGCCAGCAGCCAAGCCGGCACCTTTAATGAGCAGTTCTTC.

The chain couples TRBV6-4 to TRBJ2-2; no clear D gene. The ends were cut back, 7 bases at V and 4 bases at J, with 7 bases in the middle. Germline V gene lookup returns CDR1 MRHNA and CDR2 SNTAGT. This CDR3 has 12 residues. Written as DNA, the CDR3 is TGTGCCAGCAAAGGGTTCACCGGGGAGCTGTTTTTT. It translates to CASKGFTGELFF.

This clonotype was counted many times. V gene TRBV7-2 combines with J gene TRBJ1-5; D perhaps matches TRBD1 (5 bases). The V end was cut by 2 bases, the J end by 4 bases, with 15 bases between. This CDR3 has 16 residues. The V gene's germline CDR1 is SGHTA and CDR2 FQGNSA. CDR3 sequence (DNA): TGTGCCAGCAGCTTATCTATTGGGGCAGTTAATCAGCCCCAGCATTTT. Encoded protein: CASSLSIGAVNQPQHF.

This clonotype has more than one count but fewer than ten. This chain joins TRBV2 and TRBJ2-7; no clear D. Trimming removed 8 bases from V and 5 bases from J, with 16 bases in between. Per germline, CDR1 SNHLY and CDR2 FYNNEI. The CDR3 spans 13 residues. CDR3 sequence (DNA): TGTGCCAGCGCGAAAGGGTTTTTACACGAGCAGTACTTC. Amino acids: CASAKGFLHEQYF.

The V and J genes are TRBV2 and TRBJ2-7; TRBD1 aligns across 11 bases. Germline CDR1 SNHLY, CDR2 FYNNEI. The CDR3 runs 14 residues. The junction had 3 bases not matched to a gene; V was cut back by 1 base and J by 7 bases. CDR3 sequence reads: CASSEGTGGGEQYF. Written as DNA, the CDR3 is TGTGCCAGCAGTGAAGGGACAGGGGGCGGAGAGCAGTACTTC.

The rearrangement joins TRBV4-3 to TRBJ2-2, with a tentative D call TRBD1 (6 bases). The CDR3 contains 16 residues. Germline assignment: CDR1 LGHNA and CDR2 YSLEER. V lost 1 base, J lost 1 base, and 10 bases lay in between. CDR3 coding DNA: TGCGCCAGCAGCCAAGGCAGGGGACGGAACACCGGGGAGCTGTTTTTT. It codes for CASSQGRGRNTGELFF.

The CDR3 DNA sequence: TGTGCCAGCAGTACGATACAGGCGGGGATTTATGGCTACACCTTC. Protein sequence: CASSTIQAGIYGYTF. The J gene is TRBJ1-2, the V gene TRBV12-3 or TRBV12-4, with D perhaps TRBD1 (5 bases). Deletions cut 5 bases from V and 5 bases from J, with 18 bases between. The CDR3 is 15 amino acids.

This clonotype was counted at least ten times. The chain employs TRBV7-9 and TRBJ1-5; 8 nucleotides line up with TRBD1. CDR1 is SEHNR and CDR2 is FQNEAQ in the germline V gene (reference sequence). This CDR3 spans 14 amino acids. V lost 3 bases, J lost 6 bases, and 4 bases stayed unmatched. This CDR3 is CASSFGQGVQPQHF. DNA of the CDR3: TGTGCCAGCAGCTTTGGACAGGGAGTTCAGCCCCAGCATTTT.

The V gene is TRBV20-1, the J gene TRBJ1-4; 10 positions match TRBD1. The CDR3 extends over 14 amino acids. The V and J ends lost 4 bases and 7 bases, in that order; junction bases with no gene match: 6. In germline, CDR1 is DFQATT, CDR2 SNEGSKA (reference sequence). The CDR3: CSAMRQGAGEKLFF. The CDR3 coding sequence is TGCAGTGCTATGCGACAGGGGGCCGGTGAAAAACTGTTTTTT.

In its sample, this clonotype was seen a few times. The chain is built from TRBV19 and TRBJ2-5; TRBD1 or TRBD2 may be the D gene (5 bases each). Germline lookup yields CDR1 LNHDA and CDR2 SQIVND (reference sequence). V shed 1 base and J shed 1 base, with 10 bases lying between them. The CDR3 is 15 residues long. The CDR3 coding sequence is TGTGCCAGTAGTATAGGCACAGGACTCCAAGAGACCCAGTACTTC. As protein: CASSIGTGLQETQYF.

This rearrangement joins TRBV28 to TRBJ2-3, with D unclear. Trimming took 4 bases from V and 3 from J, leaving 11 bases between them. The CDR3 covers 14 residues. Germline CDR1 and CDR2: MDHEN and SYDVKM. CDR3 region: CASSWSSQTDTQYF. CDR3 coding DNA: TGTGCCAGCAGTTGGAGTAGCCAAACAGATACGCAGTATTTT.

This clonotype was counted only a few times. The chain joins TRBV7-9 to TRBJ2-7; D is uncertain. CDR3 size: 13 residues. In germline, CDR1 is SEHNR, CDR2 FQNEAQ (reference sequence). Trimming left V 5 bases short and J 4 bases short, with 12 bases between. In DNA, the CDR3 is TGTGCCAGCAGCCCGCCTCAGGTATACGAGCAGTACTTC. It encodes CASSPPQVYEQYF.

In its sample, this clonotype was seen many times. The V and J genes are TRBV7-6 and TRBJ2-2; possibly TRBD2 for D (5 bases). Looked up from germline, CDR1 is SGHVS and CDR2 is FNYEAQ. The CDR3 is 14 amino acids. Trimming took 5 bases from V and 6 from J, leaving 13 bases between them. The CDR3 region is CASSSRGGAGELFF. Written as DNA, the CDR3 is TGTGCCAGCAGCAGCCGGGGTGGGGCCGGGGAGCTGTTTTTT.

The V and J genes are TRBV29-1 and TRBJ2-1; D gene unclear. Trimming stripped 0 bases from V and 5 bases from J, with 17 bases between. Per germline, CDR1 SQVTM and CDR2 ANQGSEA. This CDR3 has 16 residues. This CDR3 is CSVEDPGSGAHNEQFF. DNA for the CDR3: TGCAGCGTTGAAGACCCTGGGTCCGGTGCCCACAATGAGCAGTTCTTC.

The rearrangement uses TRBV10-2 and TRBJ2-3; 11 bases line up with TRBD2. With 1 base clipped from V and 6 bases from J, the junction kept 6 bases outside the gene matches. The CDR3 has 16 residues. Per germline, CDR1 WSHSY and CDR2 SAAADI. CDR3: CASSELAGGPGDTQYF. Written as DNA, the CDR3 is TGCGCCAGCAGTGAGTTAGCGGGAGGGCCAGGTGATACGCAGTATTTT.

The chain is built from TRBV27 and TRBJ1-4; TRBD1 agrees at 7 bases. V trimming: 0 bases; J trimming: 12 bases; junction bases outside the gene matches: 7. Germline CDR1 reads MNHEY; CDR2 reads SMNVEV (reference sequence). The CDR3 loop spans 14 amino acids. The CDR3 reads CASSLSAGGIELFF. The CDR3 coding sequence is TGTGCCAGCAGTTTATCGGCAGGGGGGATTGAACTGTTTTTT. Drawing the rest from reference TRBV27 and TRBJ1-4, the complete variable domain is EAQVTQNPRYLITVTGKKLTVTCSQNMNHEYMSWYRQDPGLGLRQIYYSMNVEVTDKGDVPEGYKVSRKEKRNFPLILESPSPNQTSLYFCASSLSAGGIELFFGSGTQLSVL.

The chain couples TRBV2 to TRBJ1-5, with 9 bases matching TRBD1. This CDR3 is 16 amino acids long. Germline V gives CDR1 SNHLY, CDR2 FYNNEI. V gave up 7 bases and J gave up 0 bases; unmatched junction bases: 7. The DNA for the CDR3 is TGTGCCAGCAAGACAGGGGGGTGGGATAGCAATCAGCCCCAGCATTTT. The encoded protein is CASKTGGWDSNQPQHF.

This clonotype has a count of ten or more. The rearrangement links TRBV6-5 to TRBJ2-1; D is unclear. Per germline, CDR1 MNHEY and CDR2 SVGAGI. V was cut by 0 bases and J by 5 bases, with 11 bases left in between. The CDR3 runs to 15 residues. The CDR3 here is CASSYSWAFNNEQFF. In nucleotides, the CDR3 is TGTGCCAGCAGTTACTCGTGGGCCTTTAACAATGAGCAGTTCTTC.